This note documents a single T cell receptor beta chain sequence. These data originate in a study of identical twins. TCRdb re-analysed the 5' RACE reads in MiXCR, keeping a single row per CDR3 protein. This sample yields approximately 240,000 distinct CDR3 sequences, of which around an eighth are seen a single time; approximately 8.8% belongs to the top ten. Trimming removed 0 bases from V and 4 bases from J, with 4 bases in between. Germline V gene sequence: CDR1 DFQATT, CDR2 SNEGSKA (reference sequence). The CDR3 contains 12 residues. This clonotype was obtained from a woman aged 18-29 years in good health. The chain links TRBV20-1 to TRBJ1-5; the D is unclear. The sequencing sample was made of memory (CD45RO+) T cells sorted from blood. CDR3 loop: CSAREANQPQHF. The CDR3 DNA reads as TGCAGTGCTAGAGAAGCTAATCAGCCCCAGCATTTT.